This T cell receptor (beta chain) stems from a study of OX40 agonist ivuxolimab in advanced cancers. Regarding the study in general: Ivuxolimab, which targeted the costimulatory receptor OX40 (CD134), was an agonistic, fully human IgG2 monoclonal antibody. Intravenous ivuxolimab was administered to patients every 2 weeks at six dose levels: 0.01, 0.1, 0.3, 1.5, 3 and 10 mg/kg. Among the approximately 50 dose-escalation patients, some 20 had hepatocellular carcinoma, 15 melanoma, 9 renal cell carcinoma and 9 head and neck cancer. In the dose-escalation cohort, nearly 85% of patients were male, and the mean age was roughly 60 years with a range of roughly 23 to 79. Patients were allowed to have had prior anti-PD-1, anti-PD-L1 or anti-CTLA-4 therapy, and approximately 40% of the dose-escalation patients had been treated with checkpoint inhibitors. Partial responses occurred in three dose-escalation patients, of whom one had hepatocellular carcinoma and two had cutaneous melanoma. The point of sequencing TCRbeta in the periphery was to test whether ivuxolimab changed TCR sequence diversity and drove clonal T-cell expansion. The paper describes the monotherapy dose-escalation part (N of about 52 patients) of the phase I trial of ivuxolimab. What the work shows at the level of the full study, not this receptor alone: At doses of 0.1 to 3.0 mg/kg, clonal expansion of both CD4+ and CD8+ blood T cells was observed from baseline to week 6. In the 0.1-3.0 mg/kg groups, partial responders had among the lowest normalized peripheral clonal expansion, particularly in CD8+ T cells. Antigen specificity was not determined for the clonally expanded peripheral T cells. Low levels of normalized T-cell clonal expansion were also seen in some nonresponding patients. After ivuxolimab, expanded clones were on average more numerous among CD8+ T cells than among CD4+ T cells.

Points on this clone: Its antigen is unknown. No clone much larger than this one lies a single base away; base qualities are absent.

Patients with autoimmune disease history or receiving systemic immunosuppression were excluded from the trial. Peripheral blood for TCR sequencing was collected from all dose cohorts at baseline, on cycle 4 day 1, and on cycle 7 day 1. The samples were taken from a phase I, first-in-human, multicenter, open-label dose-escalation trial of ivuxolimab. Adults with locally advanced or metastatic head and neck squamous cell, hepatocellular, melanoma or renal cell carcinoma were enrolled in the trial. Before TCR sequencing, CD4+ T cells and CD8+ T cells from peripheral blood were sorted into separate populations. The CDR3 holds 18 amino acids from the cysteine to the phenylalanine. Of the read, only the CDR3 DNA is kept; its 54 bases are in frame from base 1. Looking up the germline V gene yields CDR1 SGHRS and CDR2 YFSETQ. Here V drops 4 bases and J drops 2 bases, and the junction holds 16 bases not matched to any gene.

To sequence the TCRbeta CDR3 region, genomic DNA was isolated from the sorted cells. The immunoSEQ Assay was used to sequence the TCRbeta CDR3 regions. The clones in this table, taken by TCRdb from immuneACCESS, are in-frame only. Not every clone is retained; where verified, under half of the shortfall comes from an unresolved V gene, and the cause of the rest is unknown. This sample is represented by fewer than 50,000 clones; about 83% of them were singletons. Approximately 10% of the sample belongs to the ten largest clones. The TCR comes from an adult with an advanced solid tumor such as melanoma, head and neck, liver or kidney cancer. Recombination joined TRBV5-1 with TRBJ2-7; 9 bases in between match TRBD2. The sequencing used CD4+ or CD8+ T cells sorted from blood, collected in a trial of the OX40 agonist ivuxolimab. The CDR3 protein: CASSVVAGDRPVPYEQYF. The nucleotide sequence is TGCGCCAGCAGCGTAGTAGCGGGAGACAGGCCAGTACCCTACGAGCAGTACTTC.